This T cell receptor beta chain was identified in a study of response to subunit inactivated influenza vaccine. Only a few counts were recorded for this clonotype. TCRdb analysed the RT-PCR reads with MiXCR anew, one entry per CDR3 protein. Among hundreds of thousands of distinct CDR3 sequences listed, about 11% were seen once. The ends lost 4 bases at V and 2 bases at J; junction bases unmatched: 6. This CDR3 is 15 amino acids long. CDR1 is SGHRS, CDR2 YFSETQ, per germline. These same data were also listed under a study on T cells expressing NK-cell markers. According to that study: Beta-chain TCR cDNA was generated via 5'RACE template switching with UMIs. Alpha-beta TCR T cells were the sole sorting target in several experiments, owing to an anti-gamma-delta TCR antibody.

This clonotype was obtained from a man in his fifties or sixties who received an inactivated influenza vaccine. The chain combines TRBV5-1 with TRBJ2-1; 7 nucleotides line up with TRBD2. Here the sequenced sample was PBMCs from blood, taken on the day of vaccination. In nucleotides, the CDR3 is TGCGCCAGCAGCGACGGACTAGAAACCTACAATGAGCAGTTCTTC. Its protein is CASSDGLETYNEQFF. Drawing the rest from reference TRBV5-1 and TRBJ2-1, the complete variable domain is KAGVTQTPRYLIKTRGQQVTLSCSPISGHRSVSWYQQTPGQGLQFLFEYFSETQRNKGNFPGRFSGRQFSNSRSEMNVSTLELGDSALYLCASSDGLETYNEQFFGPGTRLTVL.